This T cell receptor beta chain was captured by sequencing in a study of T cells in localized non-small cell lung cancer (dated by TCRdb to the early 2020s). Context from the whole study: The study analyzed T cell repertoires of under 250 early-stage NSCLC patients, comparing tumors and uninvolved tumor-adjacent lungs. The cohort was made up of a few hundred treatment-naive NSCLC patients whose localized lung tumors had been resected. Of the NSCLC patients, 120 to 150 were male and approximately 99 were female, and the mean age was about 69 years. Study-wide findings and limitations: The highest T cell clonality was observed in uninvolved tumor-adjacent lung, where clonality exceeded that of tumor, suggesting that antigenic responses were more focused in uninvolved tumor-adjacent lung. Since the design was exploratory, TCR variables were selected using unadjusted p-values with no false-discovery rate correction. A median of 57 of the top 100 tumor clones were detected in paired uninvolved adjacent lung, and around 27 of these tumor clones were also found among the top 100 clones of the paired uninvolved adjacent lung. Higher blood T cell density associated with longer overall survival, while higher adjacent-lung clonality associated with shorter survival. Because multi-region tumor sequencing was not done, intratumor heterogeneity could not be ruled out.

For this clone: The antigen it binds to is not known. Base-call qualities are not available, and no considerably larger clone is one nucleotide away.

From the cysteine through the phenylalanine, the CDR3 covers 13 amino acids. The retained sequence is limited to the CDR3, 39 bases, with the frame set at the first base. Deletion took 1 base off V and 4 bases off J, with a span of 7 bases between the germline ends. CDR1 is given as SGHTA and CDR2 as FQGNSA, both from the germline V gene. At diagnosis, peripheral blood, uninvolved tumor-adjacent lung and tumor were collected and stored as a combination of fresh-frozen and FFPE material. For TCR repertoire profiling, blood samples were analyzed as peripheral blood mononuclear cells. The immunoSEQ Assay was used to sequence TCR beta CDR3 regions from DNA. Turning to the authors' computational methods: T cell density was computed as TCR beta template counts normalized to usable DNA estimated by amplifying housekeeping genes. The preseqR package was used to estimate richness by extrapolating to 400,000 templates for PBMC samples and to 120,000 templates for tissue samples. Clonality was calculated as one minus Pielou's evenness. Differential abundance testing on productive amino-acid clonotypes, with a minimum total count of 5 and an alpha of 0.1, was used to identify tissue-enriched TCRs. Repertoire overlap between compartments was quantified with the Jaccard Index and Morisita Overlap Index. GLIPH grouped TCR beta CDR3s together with public tetramer-defined viral CDR3s, and a viral motif had to include at least three viral sequences and also show V-gene enrichment. TCRdb holds this immuneACCESS table with in-frame rearrangements only. Some clones are missing; in checked studies, unresolved V genes explain under half, and the rest has no known cause. V and J calls and clone size come straight from that table; D and trimming were deduced from the DNA. The sample contains around 28,000 clones, 85% to 95% of them found a single time. Less than 0.8% of the sample comes from the top ten.

The rearranged chain carries TRBV7-2 and TRBJ1-1, and the D gene may be TRBD1, 5 bases matching. This clonotype was obtained from a woman between 35 and 70 years old with stage I lung adenocarcinoma. This sample comprised peripheral blood, obtained before any cancer treatment. The CDR3 is CASSLGQGTEAFF. The DNA reads TGTGCCAGCAGCTTAGGCCAGGGCACTGAAGCTTTCTTT. The variable domain in full, with residues beyond the CDR3 obtained from the reference TRBV7-2 and TRBJ1-1 genes, is GAGVSQSPSNKVTEKGKDVELRCDPISGHTALYWYRQSLGQGLEFLIYFQGNSAPDKSGLPSDRFSAERTGGSVSTLTIQRTQQEDSAVYLCASSLGQGTEAFFGQGTRLTVV.